Sequencing of this T cell receptor beta chain was carried out in a study of blood T cell repertoires in COVID-19. Study context: Donors in the United States, Italy and Spain gave samples during acute or convalescent COVID-19. PBMCs, B-cell-depleted T cells, or T cells were the source of the cDNA or gDNA that made up the material.

TCRdb's copy holds only in-frame clones and misses some; the assay was immunoSEQ multiplex PCR. The sample gives about 300,000 clones, over 85% of which show up once; 1.5% to 2% is in the top ten. Seattle patients were enrolled while actively infected and followed longitudinally. Germline values: CDR1 SGHTA, CDR2 FQGNSA. Trimming left V 1 base short and J 2 bases short, with 12 bases between. The CDR3 has 17 amino acids. This TCR was sampled from a woman aged 25 to 39 with COVID-19, enrolled during active disease. The sequenced sample was peripheral blood. The rearrangement joins TRBV7-2 to TRBJ1-6; D is uncertain. The CDR3 nucleotides read TGTGCCAGCAGCTTAGAAAAAAATACAGCCTATAATTCACCCCTCCACTTT. Encoded protein: CASSLEKNTAYNSPLHF. Based on the CDR3 plus reference TRBV7-2 and TRBJ1-6, the full variable domain is GAGVSQSPSNKVTEKGKDVELRCDPISGHTALYWYRQSLGQGLEFLIYFQGNSAPDKSGLPSDRFSAERTGGSVSTLTIQRTQQEDSAVYLCASSLEKNTAYNSPLHFGNGTRLTVT.